In its sample, the clone carrying this T cell receptor (beta chain) was seen a few times. These data are taken from a study of TIL therapy for anti-PD-1-resistant metastatic lung cancer. The immunoSEQ assay was v3. TCRdb's copy holds only in-frame clones and misses some; the assay was immunoSEQ multiplex PCR. The table records just under 60,000 clones, 55% to 70% of them present only once. This CDR3 has 14 residues. The V and J ends lost 1 base and 8 bases respectively, with 11 bases between them. CDR1 is SEHNR and CDR2 is FQNEAQ in the germline V gene (reference sequence). Noted time point: pre-treatment sample, taken before nivolumab and TIL therapy.

This receptor was identified in a person aged 25 to 85 with non-small cell lung cancer. The starting material was blood, obtained at baseline. The chain recombines TRBV7-9 with TRBJ1-4; TRBD1 is a possible D gene (6 bases). Here the CDR3 reads CASSLVDGTEKLFF. In DNA, the CDR3 is TGTGCCAGCAGCTTAGTCGATGGGACAGAAAAACTGTTTTTT.